This T cell receptor (beta chain) comes out of a study of T cell repertoires in cytomegalovirus infection (dated 2019 in TCRdb). As for the study more broadly: Because public TCR beta signatures pointed to carriage of CMV infection together with the matching HLA type, the HLA type of each donor mattered for the analysis. Paper-wide results and their limitations: In the ex vivo response, HLA-C-restricted CMV-specific TCR beta clonotypes were dominant, and in two of eight donors the single most frequent clonotype came from this HLA-C-restricted group. In both this cohort and an independent cohort of several hundred donors, the cumulative frequency of public TCR beta family members distinguished carriers of CMV infection plus the relevant HLA type.

Sequencing relied on an Illumina HiSeq 1500. The public reads were run again by TCRdb, first through fastp at Q25 and then through MiXCR, and only productive beta chains were kept. One record per CDR3 amino acid sequence lists the most common genes and DNA. This sample comprises some 180,000 distinct CDR3 sequences, about a sixth of them detected only once. Jointly, the top ten make up approximately 25% of the sample. The sample holds a few counts of this clonotype. It has no known antigen specificity. Per-base quality was not reported, and no clone a single base away is much larger than it. The germline V end is reduced by 0 bases and the J end by 4 bases; junction bases left unmatched: 11. Including cysteine and phenylalanine, the CDR3 has 18 amino acids. Solely the CDR3 DNA is kept, with 54 bases framed from the first base. For CDR1 and CDR2, the germline V gene (reference sequence) lists LNHNV and YYDKDF.

Input material: CD8+ T cells from PBMCs. The sequence was collected from a human donor in good health (CMV status not recorded). Some clones in this sample may be carry-over from other donors' samples. Recombination linked TRBV15 to TRBJ1-1; TRBD1 lines up with 10 middle nucleotides. The nucleotide sequence is TGTGCCACCAGCAGAGACGGGACAGGGGCGAACAGGGGCACTGAAGCTTTCTTT. Its protein product is CATSRDGTGANRGTEAFF.